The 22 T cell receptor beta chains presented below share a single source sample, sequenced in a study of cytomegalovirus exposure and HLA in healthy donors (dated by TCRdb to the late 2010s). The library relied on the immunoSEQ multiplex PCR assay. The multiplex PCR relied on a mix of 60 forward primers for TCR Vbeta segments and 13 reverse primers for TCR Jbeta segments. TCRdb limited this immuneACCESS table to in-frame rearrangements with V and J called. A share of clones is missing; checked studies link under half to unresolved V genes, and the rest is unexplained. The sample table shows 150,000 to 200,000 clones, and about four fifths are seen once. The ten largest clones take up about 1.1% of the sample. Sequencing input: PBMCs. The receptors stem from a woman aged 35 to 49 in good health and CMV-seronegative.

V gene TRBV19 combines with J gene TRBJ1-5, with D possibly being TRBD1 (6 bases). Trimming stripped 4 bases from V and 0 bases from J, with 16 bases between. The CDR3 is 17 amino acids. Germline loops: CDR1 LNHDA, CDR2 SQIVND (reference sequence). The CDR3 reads CASSTHRDTYSNQPQHF. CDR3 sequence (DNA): TGTGCCAGTAGTACACACCGGGACACCTATAGCAATCAGCCCCAGCATTTT.

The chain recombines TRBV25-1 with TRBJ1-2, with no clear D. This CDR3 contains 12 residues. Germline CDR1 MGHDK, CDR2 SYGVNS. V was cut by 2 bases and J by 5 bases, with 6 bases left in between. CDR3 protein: CASSENLYGYTF. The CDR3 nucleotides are TGTGCCAGCAGTGAAAACCTATATGGCTACACCTTC.

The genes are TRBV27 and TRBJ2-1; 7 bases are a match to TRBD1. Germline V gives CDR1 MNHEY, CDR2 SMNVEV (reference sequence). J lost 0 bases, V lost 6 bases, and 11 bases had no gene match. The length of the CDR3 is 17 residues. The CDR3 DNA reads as TGTGCCAGCAGCCAGCTCTCCAGGGGGAGCTCCTACAATGAGCAGTTCTTC. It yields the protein CASSQLSRGSSYNEQFF.

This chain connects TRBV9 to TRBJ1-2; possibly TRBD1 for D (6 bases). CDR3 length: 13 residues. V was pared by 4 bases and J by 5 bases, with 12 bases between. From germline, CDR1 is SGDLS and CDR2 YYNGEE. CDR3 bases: TGTGCCAGCAGCCCAAGTCAGGGGTATGGCTACACCTTC. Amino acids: CASSPSQGYGYTF. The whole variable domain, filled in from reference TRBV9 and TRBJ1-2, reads DSGVTQTPKHLITATGQRVTLRCSPRSGDLSVYWYQQSLDQGLQFLIQYYNGEERAKGNILERFSAQQFPDLHSELNLSSLELGDSALYFCASSPSQGYGYTFGSGTRLTVV.

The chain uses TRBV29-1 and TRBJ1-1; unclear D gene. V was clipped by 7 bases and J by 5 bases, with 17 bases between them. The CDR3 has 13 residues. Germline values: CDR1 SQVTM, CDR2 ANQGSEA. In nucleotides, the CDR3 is TGCAGCGCCGCCGGAACCGCGGGGACTGAAGCTTTCTTT. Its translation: CSAAGTAGTEAFF.

For the CDR3, the DNA is TGTGCCATCAGTGGACTAGCGGGCGGGCTCACAGATACGCAGTATTTT. Its translation is CAISGLAGGLTDTQYF. The chain is built from TRBV10-3 and TRBJ2-3; 10 bases map to TRBD2. The V and J ends lost 4 bases and 2 bases, in that order; junction bases with no gene match: 6. This CDR3 is 16 amino acids long. Germline V gene lookup returns CDR1 ENHRY and CDR2 SYGVKD.

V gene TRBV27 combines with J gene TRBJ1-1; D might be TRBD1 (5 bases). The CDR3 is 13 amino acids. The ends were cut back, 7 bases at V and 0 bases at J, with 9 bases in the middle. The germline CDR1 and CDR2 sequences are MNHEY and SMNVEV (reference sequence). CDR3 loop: CASTLGVNTEAFF. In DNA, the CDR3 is TGTGCCAGCACATTAGGGGTGAACACTGAAGCTTTCTTT.

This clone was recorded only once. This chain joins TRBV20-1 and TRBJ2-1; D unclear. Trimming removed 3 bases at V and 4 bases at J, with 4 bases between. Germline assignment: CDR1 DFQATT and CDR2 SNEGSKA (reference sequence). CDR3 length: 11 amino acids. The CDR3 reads CSASGYNEQFF. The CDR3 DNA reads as TGCAGTGCTAGCGGTTACAATGAGCAGTTCTTC.

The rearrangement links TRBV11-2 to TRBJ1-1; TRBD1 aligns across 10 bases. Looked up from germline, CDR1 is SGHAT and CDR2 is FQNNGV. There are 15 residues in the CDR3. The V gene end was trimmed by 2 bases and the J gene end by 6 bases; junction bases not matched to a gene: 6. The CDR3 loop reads CASSLTRDRGPEAFF. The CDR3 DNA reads TGTGCCAGCAGCTTAACCCGGGACAGGGGACCTGAAGCTTTCTTT.

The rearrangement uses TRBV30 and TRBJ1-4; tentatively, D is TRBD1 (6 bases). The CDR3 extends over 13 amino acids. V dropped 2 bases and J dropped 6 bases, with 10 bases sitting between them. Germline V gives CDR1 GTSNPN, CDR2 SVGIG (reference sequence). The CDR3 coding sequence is TGTGCCTGGAGTTACGGGACACATGAAAAACTGTTTTTT. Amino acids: CAWSYGTHEKLFF.

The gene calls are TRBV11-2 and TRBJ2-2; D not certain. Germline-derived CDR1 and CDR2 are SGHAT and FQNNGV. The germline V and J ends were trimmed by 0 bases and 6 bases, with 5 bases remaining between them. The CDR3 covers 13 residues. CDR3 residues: CASSLDQSGELFF. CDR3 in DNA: TGTGCCAGCAGCTTAGATCAGTCCGGGGAGCTGTTTTTT.

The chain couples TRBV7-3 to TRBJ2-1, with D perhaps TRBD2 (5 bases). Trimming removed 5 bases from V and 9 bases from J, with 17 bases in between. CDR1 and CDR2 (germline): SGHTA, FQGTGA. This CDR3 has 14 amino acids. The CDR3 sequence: CASSPFRDLTEQFF. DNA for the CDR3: TGTGCCAGCAGCCCCTTTCGGGATTTAACTGAGCAGTTCTTC.

The CDR3 nucleotides read TGTGCCAGCAGTGATCCCCCGACAGAAGCTTTCTTT. Translation gives CASSDPPTEAFF. The V and J genes are TRBV25-1 and TRBJ1-1, with D uncertain. Germline CDR1 and CDR2: MGHDK and SYGVNS. This CDR3 has 12 residues. The V end was cut by 3 bases, the J end by 8 bases, with 10 bases between. The full variable domain, completed using reference TRBV25-1 and TRBJ1-1, is EADIYQTPRYLVIGTGKKITLECSQTMGHDKMYWYQQDPGMELHLIHYSYGVNSTEKGDLSSESTVSRIRTEHFPLTLESARPSHTSQYLCASSDPPTEAFFGQGTRLTVV.

CDR3 sequence: CASSPRTGARSAAFF. The CDR3 DNA follows: TGTGCCAGCAGCCCTAGGACAGGAGCCCGATCTGCAGCTTTCTTT. The chain is built from TRBV6-1 and TRBJ1-1; TRBD1 agrees at 7 bases. The CDR3 length is 15 residues. Trimming took 6 bases from V and 10 from J; bases not matched to a gene: 17. The germline gives CDR1 MNHNS, CDR2 SASEGT.

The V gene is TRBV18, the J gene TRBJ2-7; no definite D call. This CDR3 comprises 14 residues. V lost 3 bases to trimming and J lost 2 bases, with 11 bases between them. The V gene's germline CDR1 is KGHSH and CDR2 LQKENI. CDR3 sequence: CASSPQRGTYEQYF. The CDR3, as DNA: TGTGCCAGCTCACCTCAACGTGGCACCTACGAGCAGTACTTC.

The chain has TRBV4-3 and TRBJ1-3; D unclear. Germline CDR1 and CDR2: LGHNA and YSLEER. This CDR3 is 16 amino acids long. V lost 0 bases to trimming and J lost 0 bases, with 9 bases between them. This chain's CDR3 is CASSQDYSISGNTIYF. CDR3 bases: TGCGCCAGCAGCCAAGACTACAGTATCTCTGGAAACACCATATATTTT.

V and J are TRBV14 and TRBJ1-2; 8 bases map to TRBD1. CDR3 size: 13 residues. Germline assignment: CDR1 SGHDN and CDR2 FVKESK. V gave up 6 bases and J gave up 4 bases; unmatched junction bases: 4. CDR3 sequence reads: CASSTTGAYGYTF. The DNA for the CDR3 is TGTGCCAGCAGTACGACAGGGGCCTATGGCTACACCTTC.

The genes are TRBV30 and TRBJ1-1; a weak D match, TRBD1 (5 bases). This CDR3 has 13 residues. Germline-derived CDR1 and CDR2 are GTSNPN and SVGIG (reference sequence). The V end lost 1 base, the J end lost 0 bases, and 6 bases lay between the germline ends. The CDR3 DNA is TGTGCCTGGAGTGAGGGGATGAACACTGAAGCTTTCTTT. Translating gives CAWSEGMNTEAFF.

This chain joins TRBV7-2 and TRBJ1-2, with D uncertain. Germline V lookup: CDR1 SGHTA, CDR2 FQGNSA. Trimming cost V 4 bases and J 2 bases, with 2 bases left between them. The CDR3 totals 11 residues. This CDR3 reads CASSSNYGYTF. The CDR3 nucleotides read TGTGCCAGCAGCTCAAACTATGGCTACACCTTC.

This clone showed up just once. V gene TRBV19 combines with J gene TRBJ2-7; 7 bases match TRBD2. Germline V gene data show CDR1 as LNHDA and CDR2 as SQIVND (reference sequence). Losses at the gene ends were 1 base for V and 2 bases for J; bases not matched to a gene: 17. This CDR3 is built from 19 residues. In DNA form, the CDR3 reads TGTGCCAGTAGTATAGGGGGACTTCGGGGGAGGGGTCGGACCTACGAGCAGTACTTC. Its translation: CASSIGGLRGRGRTYEQYF.

The DNA of the CDR3 is TGTGCCAGTATGGACAGGGGGCAAGGCTATGGCTACACCTTC. It translates to CASMDRGQGYGYTF. The gene calls are TRBV19 and TRBJ1-2; 11 bases fit TRBD1. V trimming: 7 bases; J trimming: 4 bases; junction bases outside the gene matches: 5. The CDR3 is made up of 14 amino acids. CDR1 LNHDA and CDR2 SQIVND come from the germline V gene (reference sequence).

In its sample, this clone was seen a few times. Here the CDR3 reads CASSYGGEGGSYEQYF. In DNA form, the CDR3 reads TGTGCCAGCAGTTACGGGGGAGAAGGGGGCTCCTACGAGCAGTACTTC. This chain links TRBV6-5 with TRBJ2-7; D might be TRBD1 (6 bases). V dropped 2 bases and J dropped 0 bases, with 14 bases sitting between them. The CDR3 covers 16 residues. CDR1 MNHEY and CDR2 SVGAGI come from the germline V gene.